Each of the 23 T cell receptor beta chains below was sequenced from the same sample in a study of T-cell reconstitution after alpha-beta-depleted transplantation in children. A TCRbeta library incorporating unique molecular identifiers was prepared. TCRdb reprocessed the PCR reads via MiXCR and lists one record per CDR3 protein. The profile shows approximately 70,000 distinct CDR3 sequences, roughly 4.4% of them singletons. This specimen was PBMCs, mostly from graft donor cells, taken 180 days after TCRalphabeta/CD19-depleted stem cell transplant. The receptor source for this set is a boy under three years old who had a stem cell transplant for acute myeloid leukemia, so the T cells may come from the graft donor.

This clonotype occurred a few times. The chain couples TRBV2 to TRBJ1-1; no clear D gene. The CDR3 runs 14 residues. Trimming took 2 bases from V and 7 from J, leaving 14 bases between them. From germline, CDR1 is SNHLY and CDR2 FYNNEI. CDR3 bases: TGTGCCAGCAGTGAACCGGCCCTCGCTGATGAAGCTTTCTTT. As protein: CASSEPALADEAFF. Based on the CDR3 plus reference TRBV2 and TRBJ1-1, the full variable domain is EPEVTQTPSHQVTQMGQEVILRCVPISNHLYFYWYRQILGQKVEFLVSFYNNEISEKSEIFDDQFSVERPDGSNFTLKIRSTKLEDSAMYFCASSEPALADEAFFGQGTRLTVV.

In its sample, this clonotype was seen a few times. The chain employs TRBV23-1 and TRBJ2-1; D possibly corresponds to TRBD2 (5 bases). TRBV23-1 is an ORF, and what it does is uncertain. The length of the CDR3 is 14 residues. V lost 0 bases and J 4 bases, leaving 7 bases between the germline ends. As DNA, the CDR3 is TGCGCCAGCAGTCAATCTCCGGGATACAATGAGCAGTTCTTC. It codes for CASSQSPGYNEQFF.

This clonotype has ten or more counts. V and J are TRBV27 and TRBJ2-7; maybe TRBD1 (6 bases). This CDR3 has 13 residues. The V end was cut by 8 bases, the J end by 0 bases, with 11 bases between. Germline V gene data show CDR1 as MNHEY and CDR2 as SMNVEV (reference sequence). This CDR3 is CASSTGSSYEQYF. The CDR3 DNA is TGTGCCAGCTCGACAGGTAGCTCCTACGAGCAGTACTTC.

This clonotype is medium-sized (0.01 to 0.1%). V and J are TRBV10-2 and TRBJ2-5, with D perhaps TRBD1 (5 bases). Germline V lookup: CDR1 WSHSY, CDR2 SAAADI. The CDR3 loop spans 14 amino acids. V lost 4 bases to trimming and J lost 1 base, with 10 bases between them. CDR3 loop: CASSGQNLQETQYF. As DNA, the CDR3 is TGCGCCAGCAGTGGACAGAACCTCCAAGAGACCCAGTACTTC.

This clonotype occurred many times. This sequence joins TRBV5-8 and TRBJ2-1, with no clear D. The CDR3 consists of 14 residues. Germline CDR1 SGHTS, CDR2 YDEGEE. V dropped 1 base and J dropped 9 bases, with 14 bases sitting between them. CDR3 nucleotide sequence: TGTGCCAGCAGCTTGATGGGTATGAGTGCTGAGCAGTTCTTC. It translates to CASSLMGMSAEQFF.

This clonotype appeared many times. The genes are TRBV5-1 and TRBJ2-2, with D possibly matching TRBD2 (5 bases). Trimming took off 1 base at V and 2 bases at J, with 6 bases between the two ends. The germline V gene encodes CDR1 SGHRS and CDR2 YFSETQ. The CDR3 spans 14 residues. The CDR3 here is CASSLTGNTGELFF. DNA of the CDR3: TGCGCCAGCAGCTTGACGGGAAACACCGGGGAGCTGTTTTTT.

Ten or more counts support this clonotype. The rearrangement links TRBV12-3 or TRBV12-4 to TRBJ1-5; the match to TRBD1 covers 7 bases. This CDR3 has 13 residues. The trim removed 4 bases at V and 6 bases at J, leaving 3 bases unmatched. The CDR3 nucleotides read TGTGCCAGCAGTTCGCAGGGGGTTCAGCCCCAGCATTTT. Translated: CASSSQGVQPQHF.

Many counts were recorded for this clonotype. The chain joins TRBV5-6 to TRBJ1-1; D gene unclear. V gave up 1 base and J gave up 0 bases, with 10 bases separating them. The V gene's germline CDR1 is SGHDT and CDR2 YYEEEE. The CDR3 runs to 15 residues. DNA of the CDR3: TGTGCCAGCAGCTTGCGGTTCGGGGTGAACACTGAAGCTTTCTTT. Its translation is CASSLRFGVNTEAFF.

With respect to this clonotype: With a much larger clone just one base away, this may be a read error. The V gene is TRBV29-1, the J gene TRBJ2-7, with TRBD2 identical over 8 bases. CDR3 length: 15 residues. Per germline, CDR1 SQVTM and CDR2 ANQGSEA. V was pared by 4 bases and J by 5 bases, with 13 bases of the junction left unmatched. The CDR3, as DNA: TGCAGCGTTGGTCCGGGGGGGAGGCTCCAACACGAGCAGTACTTC. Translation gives CSVGPGGRLQHEQYF.

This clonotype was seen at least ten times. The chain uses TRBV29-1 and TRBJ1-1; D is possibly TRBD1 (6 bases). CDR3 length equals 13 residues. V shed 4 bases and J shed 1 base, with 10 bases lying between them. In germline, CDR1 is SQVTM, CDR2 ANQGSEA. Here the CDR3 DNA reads TGCAGCGTTGCAAGGACAGAGAACACTGAAGCTTTCTTT. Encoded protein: CSVARTENTEAFF.

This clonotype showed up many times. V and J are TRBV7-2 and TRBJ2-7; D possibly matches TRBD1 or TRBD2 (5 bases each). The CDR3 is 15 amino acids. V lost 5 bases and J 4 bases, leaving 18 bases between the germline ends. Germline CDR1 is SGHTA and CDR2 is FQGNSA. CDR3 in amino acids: CASSTGTGNPYEQYF. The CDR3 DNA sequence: TGTGCCAGCAGCACCGGGACCGGTAATCCGTACGAGCAGTACTTC. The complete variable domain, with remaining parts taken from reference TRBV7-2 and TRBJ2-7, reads GAGVSQSPSNKVTEKGKDVELRCDPISGHTALYWYRQSLGQGLEFLIYFQGNSAPDKSGLPSDRFSAERTGGSVSTLTIQRTQQEDSAVYLCASSTGTGNPYEQYFGPGTRLTVT.

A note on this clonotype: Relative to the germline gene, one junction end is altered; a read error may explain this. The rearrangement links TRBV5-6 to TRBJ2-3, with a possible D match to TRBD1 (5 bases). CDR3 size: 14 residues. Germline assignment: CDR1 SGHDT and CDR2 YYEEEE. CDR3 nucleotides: TGTGCCAGCGGCTTGGGGCTCGTCGATTCTGAGCAGTATTTT. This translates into CASGLGLVDSEQYF.

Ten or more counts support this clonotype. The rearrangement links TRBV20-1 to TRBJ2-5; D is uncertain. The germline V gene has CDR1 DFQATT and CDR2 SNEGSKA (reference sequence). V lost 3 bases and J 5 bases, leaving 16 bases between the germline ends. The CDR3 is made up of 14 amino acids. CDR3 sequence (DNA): TGCAGTGCTAGTCGCCGGCCGCTGGGGGAGACCCAGTACTTC. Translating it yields CSASRRPLGETQYF.

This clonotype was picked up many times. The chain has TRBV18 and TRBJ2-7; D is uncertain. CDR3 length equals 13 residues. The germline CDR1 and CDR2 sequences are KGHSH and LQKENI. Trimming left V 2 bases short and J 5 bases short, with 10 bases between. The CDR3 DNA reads TGTGCCAGCTCACCAGGGCAGCTCAACGAGCAGTACTTC. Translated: CASSPGQLNEQYF.

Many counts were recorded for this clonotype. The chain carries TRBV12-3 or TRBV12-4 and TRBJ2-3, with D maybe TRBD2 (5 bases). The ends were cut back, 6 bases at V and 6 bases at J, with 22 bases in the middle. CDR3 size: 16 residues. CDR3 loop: CASRPHKWPGGDTQYF. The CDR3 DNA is TGTGCCAGCAGGCCTCATAAGTGGCCCGGCGGGGATACGCAGTATTTT.

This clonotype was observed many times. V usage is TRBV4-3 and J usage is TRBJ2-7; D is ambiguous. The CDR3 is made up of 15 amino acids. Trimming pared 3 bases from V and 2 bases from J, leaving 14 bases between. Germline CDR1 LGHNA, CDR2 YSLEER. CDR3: CASSHSNQDPYEQYF. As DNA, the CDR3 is TGCGCCAGCAGCCATTCCAATCAGGATCCCTACGAGCAGTACTTC.

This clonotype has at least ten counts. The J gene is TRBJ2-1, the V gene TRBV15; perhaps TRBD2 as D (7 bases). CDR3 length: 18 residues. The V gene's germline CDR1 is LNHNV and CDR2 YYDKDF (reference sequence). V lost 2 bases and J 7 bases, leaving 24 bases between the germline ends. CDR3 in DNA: TGTGCCACCAGCAGACCCAGACTTAGGGACATCGGGAGGAATGAGCAGTTCTTC. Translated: CATSRPRLRDIGRNEQFF.

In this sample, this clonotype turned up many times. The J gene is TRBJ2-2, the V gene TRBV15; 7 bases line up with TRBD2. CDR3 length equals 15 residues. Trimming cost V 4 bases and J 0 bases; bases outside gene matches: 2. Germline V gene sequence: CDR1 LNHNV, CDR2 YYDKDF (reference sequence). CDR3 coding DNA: TGTGCCACCAGCACCAGCGGGGCGAACACCGGGGAGCTGTTTTTT. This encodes CATSTSGANTGELFF.

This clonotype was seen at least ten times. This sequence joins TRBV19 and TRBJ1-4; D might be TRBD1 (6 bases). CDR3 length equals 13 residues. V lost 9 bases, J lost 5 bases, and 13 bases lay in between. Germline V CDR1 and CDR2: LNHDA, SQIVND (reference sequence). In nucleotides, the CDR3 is TGTGCCAGCCGCAGGGGCGGGAATGAAAAACTGTTTTTT. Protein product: CASRRGGNEKLFF.

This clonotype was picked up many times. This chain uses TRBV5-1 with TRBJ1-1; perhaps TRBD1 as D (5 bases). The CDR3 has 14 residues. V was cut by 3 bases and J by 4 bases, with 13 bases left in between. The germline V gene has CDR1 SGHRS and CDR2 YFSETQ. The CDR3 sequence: CASSSGRIGTEAFF. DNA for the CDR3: TGCGCCAGCAGCTCGGGACGTATTGGCACTGAAGCTTTCTTT.

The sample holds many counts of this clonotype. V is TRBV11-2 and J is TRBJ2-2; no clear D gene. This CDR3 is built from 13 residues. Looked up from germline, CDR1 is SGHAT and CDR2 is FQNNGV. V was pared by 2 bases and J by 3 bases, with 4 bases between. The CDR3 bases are TGTGCCAGCAGCTTATATGACACCGGGGAGCTGTTTTTT. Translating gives CASSLYDTGELFF.

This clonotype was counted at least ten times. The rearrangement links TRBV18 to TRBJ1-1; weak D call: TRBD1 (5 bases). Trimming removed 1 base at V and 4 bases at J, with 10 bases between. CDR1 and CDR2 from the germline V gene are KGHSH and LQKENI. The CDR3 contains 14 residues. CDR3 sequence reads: CASSPQGIATEAFF. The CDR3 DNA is TGTGCCAGCTCACCACAGGGGATTGCCACTGAAGCTTTCTTT.

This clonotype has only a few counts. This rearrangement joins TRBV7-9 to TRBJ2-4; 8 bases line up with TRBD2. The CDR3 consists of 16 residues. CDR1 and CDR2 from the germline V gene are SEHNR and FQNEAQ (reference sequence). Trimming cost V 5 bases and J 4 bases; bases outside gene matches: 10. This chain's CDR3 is CASSLSPGGPKNIQYF. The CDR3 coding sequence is TGTGCCAGCAGCCTCTCCCCGGGGGGGCCGAAAAACATTCAGTACTTC.